Listed below are T cell receptor beta chains from one sample, sequenced in a study of T cells in narcolepsy. This table comes from immunoSEQ multiplex PCR, and its TCRdb copy is limited to in-frame clones, with some not included. Among about 35,000 clones, roughly 80% were seen once, and the ten largest hold around 1%. The sample was memory (CD45RA-) CD4+ T cells from blood. These TCRs come from a human donor in good health. The CDR3 runs from the conserved cysteine through the conserved F or W. A D gene is named only where the DNA matches it firmly. Size tells how often a clone was seen (once, few, many) or the class of an expanded clone, and some rows leave it out.

>TRBV28|.|TRBJ2-2|.
TGTGCCAGCAGTTTACGGTCGGATACCGGGGAGCTGTTTTTT
CASSLRSDTGELFF
>TRBV28|.|TRBJ2-1|.
TGTGCCAGCAGGCGGCCGGGCGTATCCTACAATGAGCAGTTCTTC
CASRRPGVSYNEQFF
>TRBV5-1|TRBD2|TRBJ2-7|.
TGCGCCAGCAGCCCCTCGCGGGGGAGGTCATACGAGCAGTACTTC
CASSPSRGRSYEQYF
>TRBV9|.|TRBJ2-5|.
TGTGCCAGCAGCCTCTCAGGGGGGTATGGGGAGACCCAGTACTTC
CASSLSGGYGETQYF
>TRBV14|TRBD1|TRBJ2-3|.
TGTGCCAGCAGCCAAAGGACAGGGAACACAGATACGCAGTATTTT
CASSQRTGNTDTQYF
>TRBV19|.|TRBJ2-3|.
TGTGCCAGTAGTATAGCGACGATGGCGGGACAGGATACGCAGTATTTT
CASSIATMAGQDTQYF
>TRBV2|.|TRBJ2-7|.
TGTGCCAGCAGTGAAGATACGGGGCTTCCCGAGCAGTACTTC
CASSEDTGLPEQYF
>TRBV5-6|TRBD1|TRBJ1-2|.
TGTGCCAGCAGCTTGGCCGCGGCTCGACAGGGCTATGGCTACACCTTC
CASSLAAARQGYGYTF
>TRBV28|.|TRBJ1-5|.
TGTGCCAGCAGTTTGGCCGGGTCTAGCAATCAGCCCCAGCATTTT
CASSLAGSSNQPQHF
>TRBV9|TRBD2|TRBJ2-7|.
TGTGCCAGCAGCCCGATCGCGGGGGGGGGCTACGAGCAGTACTTC
CASSPIAGGGYEQYF
>TRBV7-3|TRBD1|TRBJ2-1|.
TGTGCCAGCAGCCCGGGACAGGGTGCCCGCGGGGAGCAGTTCTTC
CASSPGQGARGEQFF
>TRBV7-2|TRBD2|TRBJ2-5|.
TGTGCCAGCAGCCTCCAGACTAGCGGGGGGTGGGAGACCCAGTACTTC
CASSLQTSGGWETQYF
>TRBV6-1|TRBD2|TRBJ2-3|.
TGTGCCAGCAGTGAATCGATGCCTAGCGGGTCCAAAGGGCAGTATTTT
CASSESMPSGSKGQYF
>TRBV2|.|TRBJ2-7|.
TGTGCCAGCAGTGAGGGGGGCAACGCGGCCTACGAGCAGTACTTC
CASSEGGNAAYEQYF
>TRBV7-7|.|TRBJ2-1|.
TGTGCCAGCAGCTTAGGGCTTACCACTGAGCAGTTCTTC
CASSLGLTTEQFF
>TRBV30|TRBD2|TRBJ2-5|.
TGTGCCTGGACCCTCGGACTAGCGGGAGGGCAAGAGACCCAGTACTTC
CAWTLGLAGGQETQYF
>TRBV28|TRBD2|TRBJ2-7|.
TGTGCCAGCACCCTCGGGGGGACCCCCTCCGAGCAGTACTTC
CASTLGGTPSEQYF
>TRBV29-1|TRBD1|TRBJ1-4|few
TGCAGCGTTGTTCAGGGGGCGGACGAAAAACTGTTTTTT
CSVVQGADEKLFF
>TRBV10-3|.|TRBJ1-2|.
TGTGCCACACAGGAATTCTATGGCTACACCTTC
CATQEFYGYTF
>TRBV18|.|TRBJ2-5|.
TGTGCCAGCTCCCCTCGGGACCAAGAGACCCAGTACTTC
CASSPRDQETQYF
>TRBV7-9|.|TRBJ2-7|.
TGTGCCAGCAGCTTAGATGGGGCCCTCGAGGACGAGCAGTACTTC
CASSLDGALEDEQYF
>TRBV6-1|TRBD1|TRBJ1-2|.
TGTGCCAGCAGCCTCCGTGGACAGGGGGACGATGGCTACACCTTC
CASSLRGQGDDGYTF